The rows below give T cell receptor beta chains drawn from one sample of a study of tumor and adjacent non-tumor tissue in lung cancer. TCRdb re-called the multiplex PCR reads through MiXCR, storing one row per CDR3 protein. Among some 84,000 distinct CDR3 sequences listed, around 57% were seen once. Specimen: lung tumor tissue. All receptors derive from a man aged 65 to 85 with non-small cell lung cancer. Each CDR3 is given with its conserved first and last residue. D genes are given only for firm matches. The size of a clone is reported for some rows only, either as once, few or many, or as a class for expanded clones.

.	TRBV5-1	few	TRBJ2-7	CASSLDRHYEQYF	TGCGCCAGCAGCTTGGATAGACATTACGAGCAGTACTTC
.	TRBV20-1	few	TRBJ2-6	CSASLGTGANVLTF	TGCAGTGCTAGTTTGGGGACTGGGGCCAACGTCCTGACTTTC
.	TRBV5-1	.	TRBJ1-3	CASSLQPQDSPTSGNTIYF	TGCGCCAGCAGCTTGCAGCCTCAGGATAGTCCCACCTCTGGAAACACCATATATTTT
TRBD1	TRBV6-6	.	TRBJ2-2	CASSLGTGNMVSSGELFF	TGTGCCAGCTCTCTGGGGACAGGGAACATGGTTTCATCCGGGGAGCTGTTTTTT
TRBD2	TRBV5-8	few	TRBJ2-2	CASSPRRGGLAKNTGELFF	TGTGCCAGCAGCCCCCGACGGGGGGGACTAGCCAAAAACACCGGGGAGCTGTTTTTT
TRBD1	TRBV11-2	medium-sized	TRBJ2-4	CASSLEGGQGSTQYF	TGTGCCAGCAGCTTAGAGGGGGGACAGGGGTCCACGCAGTACTTC
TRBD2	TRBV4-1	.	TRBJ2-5	CTSSQSRGGVETQYF	TGCACTAGCAGCCAAAGTCGGGGGGGCGTAGAGACCCAGTACTTC
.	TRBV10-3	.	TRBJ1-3	CAISGTTLPAPGNIIYF	TGTGCCATCTCCGGGACCACCCTACCCGCTCCTGGAAACATCATATATTTT
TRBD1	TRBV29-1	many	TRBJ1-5	CSATITGGGQPQHF	TGCAGCGCCACCATAACAGGGGGCGGCCAGCCCCAGCATTTT
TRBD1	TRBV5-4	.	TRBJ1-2	CASRLERGRGYTF	TGTGCCAGCAGACTTGAGAGGGGGCGCGGCTACACCTTC
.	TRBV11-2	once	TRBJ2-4	CASSLPGCRNNQYF	TGTGCCAGCAGCCTGCCGGGGTGCAGAAACAATCAGTACTTC
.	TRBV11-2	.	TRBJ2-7	CASSLIPSSYEQYF	TGTGCCAGCAGCTTAATTCCCAGCTCCTATGAGCAGTACTTC
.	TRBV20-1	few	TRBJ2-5	CSAPLGSPGETQYF	TGCAGTGCCCCTTTAGGGTCCCCAGGGGAGACCCAGTACTTC
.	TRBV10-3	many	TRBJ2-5	CAISESGLGRIETQYF	TGTGCCATCAGTGAGTCCGGATTAGGGAGGATAGAGACCCAGTACTTC
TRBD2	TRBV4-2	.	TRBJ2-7	CANSQVSSGPHEQYF	TGTGCCAACAGCCAAGTGTCTAGCGGACCCCACGAGCAGTACTTT
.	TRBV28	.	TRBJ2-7	CASSFQGGPLVAGQYF	TGTGCCAGCAGTTTTCAGGGGGGGCCTTTAGTTGCAGGGCAATACTTC
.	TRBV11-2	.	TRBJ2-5	CASSLIPVGGETQYF	TGTGCCAGCAGCTTAATCCCAGTCGGGGGCGAGACCCAGTACTTC
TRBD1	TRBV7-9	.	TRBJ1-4	CASSLGSQGREKLFF	TGTGCCAGCAGCTTAGGTTCACAGGGGCGTGAAAAACTGTTTTTT
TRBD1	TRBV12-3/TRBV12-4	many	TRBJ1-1	CASSFWTGGNTEAFF	TGTGCCAGCAGTTTCTGGACAGGGGGCAACACTGAAGCTTTCTTT
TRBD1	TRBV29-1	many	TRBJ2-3	CSVPHPRGRTDTQYF	TGCAGCGTTCCCCACCCCAGGGGGCGAACAGATACGCAGTATTTT
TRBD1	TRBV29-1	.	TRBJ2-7	CSVVLPTGVQEQYF	TGTAGCGTTGTACTACCAACAGGGGTTCAAGAGCAGTACTTC
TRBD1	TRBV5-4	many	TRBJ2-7	CASRPGTGEHEQYF	TGTGCCAGCAGGCCCGGGACAGGGGAACACGAGCAGTACTTC
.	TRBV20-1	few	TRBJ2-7	CSARQNDYEQYF	TGCAGTGCTAGACAGAACGACTACGAGCAGTACTTC
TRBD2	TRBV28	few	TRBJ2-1	CASSRTSGYNEQFF	TGTGCCAGCAGTCGGACTAGCGGGTACAATGAGCAGTTCTTC
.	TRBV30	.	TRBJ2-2	CAWSVRNRVAGELFF	TGCGCCTGGAGTGTACGTAACAGGGTGGCCGGGGAGCTGTTTTTT
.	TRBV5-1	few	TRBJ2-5	CASSRRPLQEETQYF	TGCGCCAGCAGCCGGAGACCACTCCAAGAAGAGACCCAGTACTTC
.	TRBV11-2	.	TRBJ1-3	CASSLYRENSGNIMYF	TGTGCCAGCAGCTTATACAGGGAAAACTCTGGAAACATCATGTATTTT
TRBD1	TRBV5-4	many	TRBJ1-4	CASSFLDRGTDEKLFF	TGTGCCAGCAGCTTTTTAGACAGGGGTACGGATGAAAAACTGTTTTTT
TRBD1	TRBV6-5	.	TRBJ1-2	CASSYSPPGQSPSGYTF	TGTGCCAGCAGTTACTCCCCCCCGGGACAGTCCCCATCGGGCTACACCTTC
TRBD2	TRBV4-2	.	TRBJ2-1	CSSSLRQTGTSVFNEQFF	TGCTCCAGCAGCCTTCGACAGACCGGGACTAGTGTGTTCAATGAGCAGTTCTTC
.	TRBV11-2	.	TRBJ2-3	CASSLREQTTDTQYF	TGTGCCAGCAGCTTAAGGGAACAGACCACAGATACTCAGTATTTT
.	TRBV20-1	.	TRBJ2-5	CSATRGVETQYF	TGCAGTGCTACAAGGGGTGTAGAGACCCAGTACTTC
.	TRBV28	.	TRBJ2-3	CASRSTRGSTDTQYF	TGTGCCAGCAGATCAACCAGGGGTAGCACAGATACGCAGTATTTT
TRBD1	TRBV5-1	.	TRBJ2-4	CASSPQTGGYENIQYF	TGCGCCAGCAGCCCGCAGACAGGGGGATATGAAAACATTCAGTACTTC
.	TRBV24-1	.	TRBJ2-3	CVTVEGDKQYF	TGTGTCACAGTAGAGGGAGATAAGCAGTATTTT
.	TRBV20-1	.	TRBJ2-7	CSAKDFNSYEQYF	TGCAGTGCCAAGGACTTTAACTCCTACGAGCAGTACTTC
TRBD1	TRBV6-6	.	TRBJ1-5	CASRSDTTGDHQPQHF	TGTGCCAGCAGATCCGACACCACAGGGGACCATCAGCCCCAGCATTTT
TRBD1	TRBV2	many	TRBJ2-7	CASSAQGAVYEQYF	TGTGCCAGCAGTGCACAGGGGGCGGTCTACGAGCAGTACTTC
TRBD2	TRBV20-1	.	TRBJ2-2	CSTREGAAGKLFF	TGCAGTACTAGGGAGGGTGCAGCCGGGAAGCTGTTTTTT
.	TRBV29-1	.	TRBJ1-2	CSVTGNYVNTF	TGCAGCGTTACAGGGAACTATGTCAACACCTTC
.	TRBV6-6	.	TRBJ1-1	CASSYLGDRDAFF	TGCGCCAGCAGCTACCTGGGCGACCGTGATGCTTTCTTT
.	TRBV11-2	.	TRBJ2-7	CASSSTSGGGYEQHF	TGTGCTAGCAGCTCAACGTCGGGAGGGGGCTACGAGCAGCACTTC
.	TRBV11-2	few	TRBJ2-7	CASSLGGSGDAFVQYF	TGTGCCAGCAGCTTAGGGGGCAGCGGAGATGCCTTCGTGCAGTACTTC
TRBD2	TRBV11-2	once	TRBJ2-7	CASSRTGGVYEQYF	TGCGCCAGCAGTAGAACGGGAGGCGTGTACGAGCAGTATTTC
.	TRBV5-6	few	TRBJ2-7	CASSSGPSSLGEQYF	TGTGCCAGCAGCTCGGGACCCTCCTCGCTGGGGGAGCAGTACTTC